This T cell receptor (beta chain) was found in a study of blood T cell repertoires in COVID-19. Study at large: Sources were T cells, B-cell-depleted T cells, or PBMCs; the material itself was cDNA or gDNA.

Original data processing: Reference gene primer amplification gave nucleated cell count estimates. Profiled with immunoSEQ multiplex PCR; TCRdb holds only in-frame clones, not every one. V and J calls plus clone size are reproduced from that table; the DNA served to infer D and trimming. The data contain 110,000 or so clones, 75% to 80% of them singletons. V dropped 5 bases and J dropped 4; count of bases not matched to a gene: 5. Germline CDR1 MNHEY, CDR2 SMNVEV (reference sequence). The CDR3 length is 15 residues. This rearrangement joins TRBV27 to TRBJ2-7; TRBD2 aligns across 13 bases. Sequenced input: peripheral blood. This TCR came from a human donor in a cohort sampled during active COVID-19. In DNA, the CDR3 is TGTGCCAGCAGTACCTGGACTAGCGGGAGTTACGAGCAGTACTTC. Translated, it gives CASSTWTSGSYEQYF.